Below are 20 T cell receptor beta chains sequenced from a single sample in a study of T-cell memory formation after mild COVID-19. Each CDR3 protein is one row after TCRdb ran MiXCR on the 5' RACE reads. The repertoire includes about 440,000 distinct CDR3 sequences, around 19% of them detected once, and approximately 8.1% sits in the top ten. The specimen sequenced was PBMCs or a T cell subset sorted from them (not recorded which). These TCRs come from an adult woman who had mild COVID-19 (a few samples of this study predate the infection). Cell type and time point are not known.

The chain links TRBV6-5 to TRBJ2-7; tentative D call: TRBD1 (6 bases). Germline V lookup: CDR1 MNHEY, CDR2 SVGAGI. This CDR3 spans 14 amino acids. Trimming stripped 7 bases from V and 2 bases from J, with 15 bases between. CDR3 sequence: CASKRQGHAYEQYF. CDR3 bases: TGTGCCAGCAAGCGGCAGGGGCACGCCTACGAGCAGTACTTC.

V gene TRBV6-6 combines with J gene TRBJ2-7, with D tentatively TRBD1 (5 bases). This CDR3 spans 14 amino acids. Per germline, CDR1 MNHNY and CDR2 SVGAGI (reference sequence). V was shortened by 7 bases and J by 2 bases, with 15 bases between the two germline ends. The CDR3 loop is CASTKDNGPYEQYF. Here the CDR3 DNA reads TGTGCCAGCACCAAGGACAACGGACCCTACGAGCAGTACTTC.

This clonotype was found a few times. The chain uses TRBV6-1 and TRBJ2-7; no firm D call. The CDR3 contains 11 residues. Looked up from germline, CDR1 is MNHNS and CDR2 is SASEGT. V lost 2 bases to trimming and J lost 6 bases, with 5 bases between them. The CDR3: CASSERFEQYF. Here the CDR3 DNA reads TGTGCCAGCAGTGAACGCTTCGAGCAGTACTTC.

The sample holds a few counts of this clonotype. The J gene is TRBJ2-4, the V gene TRBV7-9, with unresolved D. Trimming removed 1 base at V and 0 bases at J, with 10 bases between. There are 16 residues in the CDR3. Germline V lookup: CDR1 SEHNR, CDR2 FQNEAQ (reference sequence). The CDR3 region has the DNA TGTGCCAGCAGCTTAGAAGGGTTTCTAGCCAAAAACATTCAGTACTTC. This translates into CASSLEGFLAKNIQYF.

The V gene is TRBV9, the J gene TRBJ2-7; 9 bases fit TRBD2. The CDR3 runs to 14 residues. Per germline, CDR1 SGDLS and CDR2 YYNGEE. Unmatched junction bases numbered 4, after V lost 3 bases and J lost 3 bases. The chain's CDR3 is CASSGSGSSYEQYF. The CDR3 DNA sequence: TGTGCCAGCAGCGGTAGCGGGAGTAGCTACGAGCAGTACTTC.

V gene TRBV9 combines with J gene TRBJ2-1; 10 nucleotides match TRBD2. The CDR3 is 14 residues long. The trim removed 0 bases at V and 9 bases at J, leaving 3 bases unmatched. The germline V gene encodes CDR1 SGDLS and CDR2 YYNGEE. CDR3 in amino acids: CASSVVGLATEQFF. The CDR3 DNA reads TGTGCCAGCAGCGTAGTGGGACTAGCGACTGAGCAGTTCTTC.

This clonotype was detected only a few times. The J gene is TRBJ2-2, the V gene TRBV11-2, with 9 bases that match TRBD2. Looked up from germline, CDR1 is SGHAT and CDR2 is FQNNGV. This CDR3 has 15 residues. Trimming cost V 6 bases and J 2 bases; bases outside gene matches: 4. CDR3: CASRRLAVNTGELFF. The CDR3 coding sequence is TGTGCCAGCAGGCGACTAGCGGTCAACACCGGGGAGCTGTTTTTT.

The chain joins TRBV29-1 to TRBJ1-5; weak D call: TRBD1 (6 bases). The CDR3 totals 13 residues. Looked up from germline, CDR1 is SQVTM and CDR2 is ANQGSEA. Trimming took 4 bases from V and 0 from J, leaving 7 bases between them. The CDR3 DNA reads TGCAGCGTTGGACAGGATAGCAATCAGCCCCAGCATTTT. Protein sequence: CSVGQDSNQPQHF.

The rearrangement links TRBV28 to TRBJ1-6; 7 positions match TRBD1. The germline V gene encodes CDR1 MDHEN and CDR2 SYDVKM. The CDR3 runs 17 residues. With V trimmed by 5 bases and J by 4 bases, 11 bases remained unmatched. As DNA, the CDR3 is TGTGCCAGCAGTCCGGCGGGGACAGCATCTTATAATTCACCCCTCCACTTT. Protein product: CASSPAGTASYNSPLHF.

The rearrangement uses TRBV10-2 and TRBJ2-7, with D possibly matching TRBD1 (5 bases). The CDR3 extends over 12 amino acids. Germline assignment: CDR1 WSHSY and CDR2 SAAADI. V was clipped by 8 bases and J by 4 bases, with 12 bases between them. CDR3 region: CASGQINYEQYF. The CDR3 region has the DNA TGCGCCAGCGGACAAATAAATTACGAGCAGTACTTC.

J is TRBJ2-7 and V is TRBV7-2; possible D gene TRBD2, 6 bases. Germline lookup yields CDR1 SGHTA and CDR2 FQGNSA. Trimming stripped 5 bases from V and 6 bases from J, with 20 bases between. The CDR3 totals 15 residues. Here the CDR3 DNA reads TGTGCCAGCAGCCCCACGGCGGGGCAGGGAACCGAGCAGTACTTC. As protein: CASSPTAGQGTEQYF.

This clonotype occurred a few times. The chain has TRBV9 and TRBJ2-2, with D uncertain. In germline, CDR1 is SGDLS, CDR2 YYNGEE. The CDR3 spans 16 residues. V lost 0 bases and J lost 2, with 11 bases in between. The CDR3 loop is CASSVVEAHNTGELFF. The CDR3 DNA reads TGTGCCAGCAGCGTAGTTGAGGCGCACAACACCGGGGAGCTGTTTTTT.

This clonotype has ten or more counts. This chain joins TRBV10-3 and TRBJ2-7, with D possibly called TRBD1 or TRBD2 (5 bases each). V was cut by 3 bases and J by 2 bases, with 14 bases left in between. The CDR3 length is 15 residues. CDR1 is ENHRY, CDR2 SYGVKD, per germline. CDR3 sequence (DNA): TGTGCCATCAGTGATCTCGGGACCTTCACCTACGAGCAGTACTTC. Protein sequence: CAISDLGTFTYEQYF.

This clonotype was counted a few times. CDR3 residues: CASSLVGQTGDTQYF. The CDR3 bases are TGTGCCAGCAGCTTAGTTGGGCAAACGGGGGATACGCAGTATTTT. The rearrangement joins TRBV7-8 to TRBJ2-3; maybe TRBD2 (5 bases). Trimming left V 1 base short and J 6 bases short, with 14 bases between. CDR3 length: 15 amino acids. The germline gives CDR1 SGHVS, CDR2 FQNEAQ.

This clonotype turned up a few times. The chain carries TRBV7-6 and TRBJ2-3; 10 bases are shared with TRBD1. Germline lookup yields CDR1 SGHVS and CDR2 FNYEAQ. The CDR3 sequence is 14 residues long. The ends lost 7 bases at V and 4 bases at J; junction bases unmatched: 5. The CDR3 sequence is CASTRDRGSDTQYF. The CDR3 nucleotides are TGTGCCAGCACCAGGGACAGGGGTTCAGATACGCAGTATTTT.

This clonotype was found a few times. CDR3 DNA: TGTGCCAGCAGTGAAACTTTATCCGGGACTTCAAGATACAATGAGCAGTTCTTC. Protein product: CASSETLSGTSRYNEQFF. The genes are TRBV25-1 and TRBJ2-1, with D possibly matching TRBD2 (6 bases). Germline assignment: CDR1 MGHDK and CDR2 SYGVNS. V was trimmed by 2 bases and J by 4 bases, leaving 21 bases between them. The CDR3 has 18 residues.

The V gene is TRBV12-3 or TRBV12-4, the J gene TRBJ2-6, with 13 nucleotides matching TRBD2. With 1 base clipped from V and 2 bases from J, the junction kept 2 bases outside the gene matches. This CDR3 is 18 amino acids long. The CDR3 region is CASSLGTSGRPGANVLTF. In nucleotides, the CDR3 is TGTGCCAGCAGTTTAGGGACTAGCGGGAGACCTGGGGCCAACGTCCTGACTTTC.

The J gene is TRBJ2-3, the V gene TRBV18; D tentatively fits TRBD1 or TRBD2 (6 bases each). The CDR3 contains 16 residues. The ends were cut back, 3 bases at V and 0 bases at J, with 13 bases in the middle. Germline CDR1 KGHSH, CDR2 LQKENI. The CDR3 nucleotides read TGTGCCAGCTCACCGGAGGGGGGCTATAGCACAGATACGCAGTATTTT. Amino acid sequence: CASSPEGGYSTDTQYF.

In the case of this clonotype: This could be a read error, since a much larger clone is one nucleotide away. The chain recombines TRBV12-3 or TRBV12-4 with TRBJ1-1; D remains ambiguous. This CDR3 is 15 amino acids long. V was cut by 6 bases and J by 4 bases, with 18 bases left in between. The CDR3, as DNA: TGTGCCAGCAGCCGCGGGAAAGGGTTCGTCACTGAAGCTTTCTTT. Translated: CASSRGKGFVTEAFF.

This clonotype has a handful of counts. The chain employs TRBV12-3 or TRBV12-4 and TRBJ1-1, with D tentatively TRBD1 (5 bases). The CDR3 sequence is 14 residues long. Trimming took off 2 bases at V and 6 bases at J, with 13 bases between the two ends. CDR3 nucleotides: TGTGCCAGCAGTTTAAGGGGACGGCCCGCTGAAGCTTTCTTT. Protein sequence: CASSLRGRPAEAFF.